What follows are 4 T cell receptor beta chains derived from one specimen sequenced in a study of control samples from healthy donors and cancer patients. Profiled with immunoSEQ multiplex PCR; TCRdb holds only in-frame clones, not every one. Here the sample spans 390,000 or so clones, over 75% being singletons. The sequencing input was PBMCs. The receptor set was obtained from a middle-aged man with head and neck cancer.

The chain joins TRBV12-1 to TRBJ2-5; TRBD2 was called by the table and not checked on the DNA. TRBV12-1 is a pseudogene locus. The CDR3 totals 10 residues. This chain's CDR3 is CASRGETQYF. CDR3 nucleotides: TGTGCCAGCCGAGGAGAGACCCAGTACTTC.

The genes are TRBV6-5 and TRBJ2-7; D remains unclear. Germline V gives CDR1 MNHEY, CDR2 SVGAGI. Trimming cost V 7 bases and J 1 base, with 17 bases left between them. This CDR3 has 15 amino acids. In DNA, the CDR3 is TGTGCCAGCATATTAAGCGTAACCCAGTCCTACGAGCAGTACTTC. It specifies CASILSVTQSYEQYF.

CDR3 sequence reads: CASSSVGGPTDTQYF. CDR3 coding DNA: TGTGCCAGCAGCTCGGTGGGGGGGCCCACAGATACGCAGTATTTT. The rearrangement joins TRBV11-2 to TRBJ2-3; D might be TRBD2 (7 bases). Germline V lookup: CDR1 SGHAT, CDR2 FQNNGV. The CDR3 spans 15 residues. Trimming cost V 4 bases and J 2 bases, with 13 bases left between them.

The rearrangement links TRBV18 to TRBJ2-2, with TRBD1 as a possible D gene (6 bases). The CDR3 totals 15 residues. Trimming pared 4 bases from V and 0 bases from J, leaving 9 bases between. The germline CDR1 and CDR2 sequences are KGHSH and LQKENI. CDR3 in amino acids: CASSRRTANTGELFF. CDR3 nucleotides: TGTGCCAGCTCACGGAGGACAGCGAACACCGGGGAGCTGTTTTTT. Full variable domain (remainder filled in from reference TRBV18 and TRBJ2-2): NAGVMQNPRHLVRRRGQEARLRCSPMKGHSHVYWYRQLPEEGLKFMVYLQKENIIDESGMPKERFSAEFPKEGPSILRIQQVVRGDSAAYFCASSRRTANTGELFFGEGSRLTVL.